This is a list of T cell receptor beta chains from one sample in a study of T cell responses to AZD1222 COVID-19 vaccine. Sequencing was performed with immunoSEQ multiplex PCR; in TCRdb, only in-frame clones are kept and a portion is missing. The data hold under 200,000 clones, with 90% to 95% observed a single time. The sequencing here drew on peripheral blood, taken 28 days after the second dose of the MenACWY control vaccine. The receptors here all came from an adult who received the MenACWY meningococcal vaccine as a control. CDR3s include the opening cysteine and the closing phenylalanine or tryptophan. Each record gives: V gene, J gene, CDR3 protein.

TRBV10-3,TRBJ2-1,CATGLAGGNEQFF
TRBV4-3,TRBJ2-1,CASSQEVGGLAGDEQFF
TRBV19,TRBJ1-5,CASSIDRADQPQHF
TRBV28,TRBJ2-3,CASNPALGGTDTQYF
TRBV10-3,TRBJ1-3,CAIRGGLGASGNTIYF
TRBV19,TRBJ2-1,CASSSGTSGYNEQFF
TRBV6-5,TRBJ2-7,CASRTSGFGEQYF
TRBV28,TRBJ2-5,CASTGLAGIETQYF
TRBV19,TRBJ2-7,CASSIGTGKSYEQYF
TRBV7-3,TRBJ2-1,CASSLTFREAPYNEQFF
TRBV6-5,TRBJ1-3,CASSLDGISGNTIYF
TRBV5-6,TRBJ1-6,CASSLHQGKAYNSPLHF
TRBV21-1,TRBJ1-2,CASSKEDVNYGYTF
TRBV6-5,TRBJ1-3,CASRSGQGRGNTIYF
TRBV3-1/TRBV3-2,TRBJ2-2,CASSPPQNTGELFF
TRBV5-8,TRBJ1-5,CASSFGRLSNQPQHF
TRBV10-2,TRBJ2-7,CASSESPQRYKYEQYF
TRBV21-1,TRBJ2-1,CARRVLLFF
TRBV5-4,TRBJ2-2,CASSLGGRLAEPGELFF
TRBV6-5,TRBJ1-4,CASSLLPANEKLFF
TRBV7-9,TRBJ2-1,CASSLVGGRRGEQFF
TRBV19,TRBJ2-2,CASSSRISGIIPTGELFF
TRBV7-9,TRBJ2-3,CASSLLAGGPTDTQYF
TRBV6-6,TRBJ2-5,CASTQGGETQYF
TRBV4-3,TRBJ1-2,CASSLAPGDGYTF
TRBV7-9,TRBJ2-5,CASSLVGGPQETQYF
TRBV2,TRBJ1-5,CASRGYGTGRGNQPQHF
TRBV12-3/TRBV12-4,TRBJ1-6,CASSSQSHLHF
TRBV28,TRBJ2-1,CASGTAPPNEQFF
TRBV7-8,TRBJ1-2,CASSPRIDYGYTF
TRBV28,TRBJ2-7,CASRPSGSNYEQYF
TRBV3-1/TRBV3-2,TRBJ2-2,CASSQRRRTGELFF
TRBV24-1,TRBJ2-7,CATSDGDRAYEQYF
TRBV30,TRBJ2-3,CAWSGSTSGRADTQYF
TRBV27,TRBJ1-2,CASSLWAASGYTF
TRBV7-2,TRBJ1-2,CASSHRTNYGYTF
TRBV7-8,TRBJ1-1,CASSLWATITEAFF
TRBV2,TRBJ1-1,CASKVGGIEAFF
TRBV9,TRBJ2-1,CASRAGGPRNEQFF
TRBV24-1,TRBJ2-7,CATSDSDVYEQYF
TRBV5-6,TRBJ2-3,CASSWWGTDTQYF
TRBV7-3,TRBJ2-2,CASSLPRTSGTGELFF
TRBV15,TRBJ1-2,CATSRDNYGYTF
TRBV4-3,TRBJ1-2,CASSQDKSWQGNYGYTF
TRBV24-1,TRBJ2-1,CATSEPRREGNEQFF
TRBV7-3,TRBJ1-1,CASSTTGANTEAFF
TRBV6-5,TRBJ2-2,CATAAFTGELFF
TRBV6-6,TRBJ2-2,CASTLTSGRGELFF
TRBV13,TRBJ2-7,CASSLRTTRSYEQYF
TRBV6-6,TRBJ1-2,CASSYAQGINYGYTF
TRBV12-3/TRBV12-4,TRBJ2-7,CASSSVTPYEQYF
TRBV11-2,TRBJ1-2,CASSLTPGLLLYGYTF
TRBV7-3,TRBJ1-2,CASSLNGGSLGDIDGYTF
TRBV6-5,TRBJ1-2,CASSSGQVLGGYTF
TRBV24-1,TRBJ1-4,CATSAGPQKLFF
TRBV18,TRBJ1-1,CASSQGVVAFF
TRBV6-5,TRBJ1-2,CASRTGQVYGYTF
TRBV28,TRBJ1-1,CASSFDRVNTEAFF
TRBV11-3,TRBJ2-5,CASSLSFQETQYF
TRBV30,TRBJ1-2,CAWRLGGVYGYTF